These 6 T cell receptor beta chains came from one sample sequenced in a study of STAT5B mutations in CD4+ large granular lymphocyte leukemia. The table came from immunoSEQ multiplex PCR; TCRdb's copy has only in-frame clones and leaves some out. Of around 20,000 clones listed, less than 80% are singletons. Material for sequencing was CD4+ T cells from blood buffy coats. All receptors come from a human donor in good health.

The CDR3 DNA follows: TGTGCCAGCAGCTTCGGCGGGAGTCCTACCACAGATACGCAGTATTTT. Amino acid sequence: CASSFGGSPTTDTQYF. The gene calls are TRBV5-4 and TRBJ2-3; 7 bases match TRBD2. CDR3 size: 16 residues. V shed 2 bases and J 2 bases; nucleotides not matched to a gene: 8. Germline CDR1 and CDR2: SGHNT and YYREEE (reference sequence).

The chain employs TRBV10-3 and TRBJ2-1; unclear D gene. Trimming took off 0 bases at V and 0 bases at J, with 9 bases between the two ends. The CDR3 has 16 amino acids. Germline CDR1 reads ENHRY; CDR2 reads SYGVKD. The CDR3 DNA sequence: TGTGCCATCAGTGAGTCTGGCAGAAGCTCCTACAATGAGCAGTTCTTC. Translation: CAISESGRSSYNEQFF.

This clone was counted between two and nine times. This sequence joins TRBV5-1 and TRBJ1-1, with D tentatively TRBD1 (6 bases). The CDR3 is 14 residues long. Germline V CDR1 and CDR2: SGHRS, YFSETQ. V was cut by 4 bases and J by 1 base, with 11 bases left in between. This chain's CDR3 is CASSPLDRNTEAFF. The CDR3 DNA reads as TGCGCCAGCAGCCCTTTGGACAGGAACACTGAAGCTTTCTTT.

The chain carries TRBV5-1 and TRBJ2-3; 8 bases align to TRBD2. The CDR3 spans 16 residues. The germline V gene has CDR1 SGHRS and CDR2 YFSETQ. With 7 bases clipped from V and 5 bases from J, the junction kept 15 bases outside the gene matches. The CDR3 sequence is CASRHSGSNQVDTQYF. CDR3 nucleotides: TGCGCCAGCCGACACAGCGGGAGCAACCAGGTAGATACGCAGTATTTT.

In this sample, this clone turned up once. The chain employs TRBV2 and TRBJ2-7; 13 bases are shared with TRBD2. CDR3 length: 19 amino acids. The J segment lost 5 bases and the V segment lost 6 bases, leaving 19 bases of the junction unmatched. Germline V lookup: CDR1 SNHLY, CDR2 FYNNEI. The CDR3 loop reads CASRELTTSGRSVGDEQYF. In nucleotides, the CDR3 is TGTGCCAGCAGGGAACTTACGACTAGCGGGAGGTCAGTCGGAGACGAGCAGTACTTC.

This chain links TRBV7-2 with TRBJ2-7; 12 bases map to TRBD2. The CDR3 has 14 amino acids. CDR1 is SGHTA, CDR2 FQGNSA, per germline. J was trimmed by 5 bases and V by 6 bases; bases with no gene match: 5. This CDR3 is CASSGGLAGHEQYF. CDR3 nucleotide sequence: TGTGCCAGCAGTGGGGGACTAGCGGGTCACGAGCAGTACTTC.